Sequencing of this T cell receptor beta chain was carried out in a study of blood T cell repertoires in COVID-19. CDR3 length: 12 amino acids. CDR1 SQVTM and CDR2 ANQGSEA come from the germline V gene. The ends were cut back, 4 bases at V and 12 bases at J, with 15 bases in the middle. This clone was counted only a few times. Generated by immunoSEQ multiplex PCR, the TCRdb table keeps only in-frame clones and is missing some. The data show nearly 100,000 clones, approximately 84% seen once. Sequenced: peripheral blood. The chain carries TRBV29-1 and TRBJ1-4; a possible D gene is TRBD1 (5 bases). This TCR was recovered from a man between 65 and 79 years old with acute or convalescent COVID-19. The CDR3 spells CSVGGGGEELFF. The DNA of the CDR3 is TGCAGCGTTGGAGGCGGGGGAGAGGAACTGTTTTTT.